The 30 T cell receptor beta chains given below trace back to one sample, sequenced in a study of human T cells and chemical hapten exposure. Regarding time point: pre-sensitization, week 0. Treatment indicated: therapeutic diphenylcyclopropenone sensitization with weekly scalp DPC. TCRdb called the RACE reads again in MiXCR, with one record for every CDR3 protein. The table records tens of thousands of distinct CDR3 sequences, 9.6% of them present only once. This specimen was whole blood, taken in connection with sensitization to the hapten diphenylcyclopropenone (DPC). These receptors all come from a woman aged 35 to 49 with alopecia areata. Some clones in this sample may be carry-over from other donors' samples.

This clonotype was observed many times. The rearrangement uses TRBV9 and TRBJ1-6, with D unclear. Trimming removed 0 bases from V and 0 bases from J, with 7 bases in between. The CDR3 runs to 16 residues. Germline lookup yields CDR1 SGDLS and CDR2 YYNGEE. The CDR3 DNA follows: TGTGCCAGCAGCGTAGGGTCCAGCTCCTATAATTCACCCCTCCACTTT. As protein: CASSVGSSSYNSPLHF.

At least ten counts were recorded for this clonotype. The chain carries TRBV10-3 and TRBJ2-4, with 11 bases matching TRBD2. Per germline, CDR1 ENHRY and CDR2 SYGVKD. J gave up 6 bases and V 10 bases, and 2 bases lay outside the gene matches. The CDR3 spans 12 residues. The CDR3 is CATGTSGNIQYF. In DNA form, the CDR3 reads TGTGCCACCGGGACTAGCGGAAACATTCAGTACTTC.

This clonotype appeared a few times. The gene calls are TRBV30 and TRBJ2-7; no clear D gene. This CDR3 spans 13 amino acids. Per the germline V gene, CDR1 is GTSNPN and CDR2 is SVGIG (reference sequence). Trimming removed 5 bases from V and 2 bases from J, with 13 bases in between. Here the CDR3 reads CAWSTTETYEQYF. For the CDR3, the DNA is TGTGCCTGGTCAACGACCGAAACCTACGAGCAGTACTTC.

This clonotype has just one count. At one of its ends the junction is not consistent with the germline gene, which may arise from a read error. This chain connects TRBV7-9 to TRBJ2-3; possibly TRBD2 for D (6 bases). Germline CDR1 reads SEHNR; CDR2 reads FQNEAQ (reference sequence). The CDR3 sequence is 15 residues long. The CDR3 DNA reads TGTGCCAGCAGCTCACGGGACTTTTCCACAGAAACGCAGTATTTT. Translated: CASSSRDFSTETQYF.

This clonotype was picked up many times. CDR3 coding DNA: TGCGCCAGCAGCCCGACCCCAGAGGGGACAGGGCCGCATGGCTACACCTTC. It specifies CASSPTPEGTGPHGYTF. The chain uses TRBV4-3 and TRBJ1-2; 9 bases map to TRBD1. The CDR3 is 17 amino acids. The germline V gene has CDR1 LGHNA and CDR2 YSLEER. With 4 bases clipped from V and 6 bases from J, the junction kept 15 bases outside the gene matches.

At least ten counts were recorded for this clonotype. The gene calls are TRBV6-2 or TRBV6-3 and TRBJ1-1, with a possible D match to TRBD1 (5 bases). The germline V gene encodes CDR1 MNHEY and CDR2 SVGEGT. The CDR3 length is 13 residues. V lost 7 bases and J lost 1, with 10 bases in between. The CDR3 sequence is CASIGQGNTEAFF. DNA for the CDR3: TGTGCCAGCATTGGACAAGGGAACACTGAAGCTTTCTTT.

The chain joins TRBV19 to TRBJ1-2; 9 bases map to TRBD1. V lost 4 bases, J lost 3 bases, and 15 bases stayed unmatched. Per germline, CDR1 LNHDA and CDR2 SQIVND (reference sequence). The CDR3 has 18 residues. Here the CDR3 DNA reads TGTGCCAGTAGTACGACGTGGGGGACAGGGACGTCCCACTATGGCTACACCTTC. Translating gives CASSTTWGTGTSHYGYTF.

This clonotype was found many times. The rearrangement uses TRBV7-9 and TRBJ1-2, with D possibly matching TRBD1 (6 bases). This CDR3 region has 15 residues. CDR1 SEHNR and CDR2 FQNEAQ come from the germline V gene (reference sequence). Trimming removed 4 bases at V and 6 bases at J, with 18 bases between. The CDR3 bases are TGTGCCAGCAGCTCACAAGCACAGGGTATTGATGGCTACACCTTC. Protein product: CASSSQAQGIDGYTF. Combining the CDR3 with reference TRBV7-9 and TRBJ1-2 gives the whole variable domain DTGVSQNPRHKITKRGQNVTFRCDPISEHNRLYWYRQTLGQGPEFLTYFQNEAQLEKSRLLSDRFSAERPKGSFSTLEIQRTEQGDSAMYLCASSSQAQGIDGYTFGSGTRLTVV.

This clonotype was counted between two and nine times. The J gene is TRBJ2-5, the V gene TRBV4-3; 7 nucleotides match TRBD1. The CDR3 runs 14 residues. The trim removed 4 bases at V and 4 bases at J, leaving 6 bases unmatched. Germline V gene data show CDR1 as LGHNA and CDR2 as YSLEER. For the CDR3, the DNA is TGCGCCAGCAGCCCGACAGGGTGGGGAGAGACCCAGTACTTC. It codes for CASSPTGWGETQYF.

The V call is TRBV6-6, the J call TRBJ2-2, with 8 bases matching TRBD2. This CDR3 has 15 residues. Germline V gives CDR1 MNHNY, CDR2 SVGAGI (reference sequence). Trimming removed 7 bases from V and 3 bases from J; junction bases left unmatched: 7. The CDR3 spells CASTQIAGYTGELFF. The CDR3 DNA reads TGTGCCAGCACTCAGATAGCGGGGTACACCGGGGAGCTGTTTTTT.

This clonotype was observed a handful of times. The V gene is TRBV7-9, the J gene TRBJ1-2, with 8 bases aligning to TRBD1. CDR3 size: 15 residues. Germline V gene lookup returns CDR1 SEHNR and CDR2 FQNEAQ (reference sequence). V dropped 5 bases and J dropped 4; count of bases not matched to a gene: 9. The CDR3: CASSASTGEVYGYTF. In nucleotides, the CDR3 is TGTGCCAGCAGCGCGTCGACAGGGGAGGTCTATGGCTACACCTTC. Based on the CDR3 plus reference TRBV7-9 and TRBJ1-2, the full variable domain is DTGVSQNPRHKITKRGQNVTFRCDPISEHNRLYWYRQTLGQGPEFLTYFQNEAQLEKSRLLSDRFSAERPKGSFSTLEIQRTEQGDSAMYLCASSASTGEVYGYTFGSGTRLTVV.

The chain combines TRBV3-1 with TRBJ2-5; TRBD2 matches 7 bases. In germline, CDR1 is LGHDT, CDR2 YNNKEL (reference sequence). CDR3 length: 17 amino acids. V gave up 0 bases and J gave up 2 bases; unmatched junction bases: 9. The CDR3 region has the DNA TGTGCCAGCAGCCAAGATTATGCGCGGGGGAGGCAAGAGACCCAGTACTTC. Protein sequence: CASSQDYARGRQETQYF.

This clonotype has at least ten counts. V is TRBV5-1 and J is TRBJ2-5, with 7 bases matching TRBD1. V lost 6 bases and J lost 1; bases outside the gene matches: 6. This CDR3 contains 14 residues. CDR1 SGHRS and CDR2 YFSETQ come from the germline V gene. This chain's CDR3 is CASNDRARQETQYF. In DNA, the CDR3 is TGCGCCAGCAACGACAGGGCTCGCCAAGAGACCCAGTACTTC.

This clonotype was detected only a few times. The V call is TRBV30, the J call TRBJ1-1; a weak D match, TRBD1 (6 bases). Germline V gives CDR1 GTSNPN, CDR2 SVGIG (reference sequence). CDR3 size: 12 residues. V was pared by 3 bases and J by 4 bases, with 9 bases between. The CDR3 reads CAWRGTRTEAFF. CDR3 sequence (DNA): TGTGCCTGGAGGGGGACACGCACTGAAGCTTTCTTT.

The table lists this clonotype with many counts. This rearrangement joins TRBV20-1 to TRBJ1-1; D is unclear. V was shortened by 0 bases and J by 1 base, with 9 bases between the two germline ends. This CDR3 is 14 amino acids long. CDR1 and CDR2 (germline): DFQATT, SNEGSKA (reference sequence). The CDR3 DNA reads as TGCAGTGCTAGAGATCCCCGGACGAACACTGAAGCTTTCTTT. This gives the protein CSARDPRTNTEAFF.

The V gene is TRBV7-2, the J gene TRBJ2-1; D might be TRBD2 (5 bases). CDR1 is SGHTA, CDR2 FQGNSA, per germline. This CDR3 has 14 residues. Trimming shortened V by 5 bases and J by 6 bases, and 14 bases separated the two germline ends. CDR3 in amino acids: CASSPPGLSNEQFF. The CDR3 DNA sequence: TGTGCCAGCAGCCCGCCTGGACTTTCCAATGAGCAGTTCTTC.

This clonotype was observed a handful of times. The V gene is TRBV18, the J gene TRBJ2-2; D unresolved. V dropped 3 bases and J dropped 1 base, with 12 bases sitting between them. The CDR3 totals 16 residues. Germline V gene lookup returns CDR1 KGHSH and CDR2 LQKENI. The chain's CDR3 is CASSPRAGLNTGELFF. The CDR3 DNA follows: TGTGCCAGCTCACCCCGGGCAGGCTTGAACACCGGGGAGCTGTTTTTT.

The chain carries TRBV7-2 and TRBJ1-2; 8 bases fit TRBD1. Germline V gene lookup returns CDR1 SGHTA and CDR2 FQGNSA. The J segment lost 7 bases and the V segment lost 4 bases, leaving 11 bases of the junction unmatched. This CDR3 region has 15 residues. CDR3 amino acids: CASSSTTGEVRGYTF. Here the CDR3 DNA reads TGTGCCAGCAGCTCGACGACAGGGGAAGTCCGTGGCTACACCTTC. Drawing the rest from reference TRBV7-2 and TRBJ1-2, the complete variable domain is GAGVSQSPSNKVTEKGKDVELRCDPISGHTALYWYRQSLGQGLEFLIYFQGNSAPDKSGLPSDRFSAERTGGSVSTLTIQRTQQEDSAVYLCASSSTTGEVRGYTFGSGTRLTVV.

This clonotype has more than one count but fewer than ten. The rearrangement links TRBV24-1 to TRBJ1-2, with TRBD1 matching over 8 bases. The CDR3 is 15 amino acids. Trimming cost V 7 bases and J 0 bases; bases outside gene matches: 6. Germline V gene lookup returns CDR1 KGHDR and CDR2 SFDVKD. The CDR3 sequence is CATRSGQGANYGYTF. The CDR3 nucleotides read TGTGCCACCAGATCAGGACAGGGAGCTAACTATGGCTACACCTTC.

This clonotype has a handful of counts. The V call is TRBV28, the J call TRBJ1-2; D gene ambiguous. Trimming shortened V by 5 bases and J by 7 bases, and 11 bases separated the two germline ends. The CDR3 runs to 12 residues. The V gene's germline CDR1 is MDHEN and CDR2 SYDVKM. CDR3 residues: CASSPPGSGYTF. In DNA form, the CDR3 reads TGTGCCAGCAGTCCCCCAGGATCTGGCTACACCTTC.

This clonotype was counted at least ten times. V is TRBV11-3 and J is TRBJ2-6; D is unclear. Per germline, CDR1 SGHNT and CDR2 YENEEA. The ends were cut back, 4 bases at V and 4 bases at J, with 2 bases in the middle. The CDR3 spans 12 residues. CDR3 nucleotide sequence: TGTGCCAGCAGCTCCGGGGCCAACGTCCTGACTTTC. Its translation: CASSSGANVLTF.

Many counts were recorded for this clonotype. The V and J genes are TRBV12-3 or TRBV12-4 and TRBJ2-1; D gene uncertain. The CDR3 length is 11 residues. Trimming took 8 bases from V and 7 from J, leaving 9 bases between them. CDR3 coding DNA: TGTGCCAGCTCGGGTTGGAATGAGCAGTTCTTC. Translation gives CASSGWNEQFF.

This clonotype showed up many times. CDR3: CASSVGNSGGARETQYF. CDR3 coding DNA: TGTGCCAGCAGCGTAGGAAATAGCGGGGGGGCCAGGGAGACCCAGTACTTC. The rearrangement uses TRBV9 and TRBJ2-5; 11 bases are a match to TRBD2. Trimming at V came to 0 bases and at J to 5 bases, leaving 9 bases not matched to a gene. Germline-derived CDR1 and CDR2 are SGDLS and YYNGEE. This CDR3 is 17 amino acids long. The full variable domain, its missing parts supplied by reference TRBV9 and TRBJ2-5, is DSGVTQTPKHLITATGQRVTLRCSPRSGDLSVYWYQQSLDQGLQFLIQYYNGEERAKGNILERFSAQQFPDLHSELNLSSLELGDSALYFCASSVGNSGGARETQYFGPGTRLLVL.

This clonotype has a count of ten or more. Written as DNA, the CDR3 is TGTGCCATCAGTGAGTCGAATAGTGGAGCTTTGGGAGCTTTCTTT. Translation gives CAISESNSGALGAFF. The gene calls are TRBV10-3 and TRBJ1-1; D not resolved. V was shortened by 0 bases and J by 10 bases, with 18 bases between the two germline ends. Germline V gene sequence: CDR1 ENHRY, CDR2 SYGVKD. The length of the CDR3 is 15 residues.

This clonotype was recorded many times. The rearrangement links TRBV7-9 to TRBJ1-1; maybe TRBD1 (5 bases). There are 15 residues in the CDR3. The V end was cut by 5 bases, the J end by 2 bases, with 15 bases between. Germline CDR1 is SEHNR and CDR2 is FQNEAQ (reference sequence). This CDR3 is CASSPGWGDNTEAFF. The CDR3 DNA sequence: TGTGCCAGCAGCCCCGGTTGGGGGGATAACACTGAAGCTTTCTTT.

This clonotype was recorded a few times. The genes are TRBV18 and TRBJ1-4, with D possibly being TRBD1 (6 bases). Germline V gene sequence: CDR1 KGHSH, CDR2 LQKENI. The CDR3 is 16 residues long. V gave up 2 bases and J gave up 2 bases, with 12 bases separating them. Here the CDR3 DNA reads TGTGCCAGCTCACCATTCCAGGGGCGGACTAATGAAAAACTGTTTTTT. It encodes CASSPFQGRTNEKLFF.

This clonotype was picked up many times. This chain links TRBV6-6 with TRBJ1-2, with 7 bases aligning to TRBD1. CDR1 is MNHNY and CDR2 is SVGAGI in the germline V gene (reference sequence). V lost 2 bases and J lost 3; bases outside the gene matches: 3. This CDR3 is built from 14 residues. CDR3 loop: CASSYHDRDYGYTF. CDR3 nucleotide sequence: TGTGCCAGCAGTTACCATGACAGGGACTATGGCTACACCTTC.

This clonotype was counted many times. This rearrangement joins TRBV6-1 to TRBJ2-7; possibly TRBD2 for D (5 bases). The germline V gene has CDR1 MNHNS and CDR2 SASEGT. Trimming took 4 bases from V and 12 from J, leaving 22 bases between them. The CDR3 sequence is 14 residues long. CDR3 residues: CASSGTAPVADGYF. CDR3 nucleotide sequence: TGTGCCAGCAGTGGGACTGCCCCCGTTGCGGATGGGTACTTC.

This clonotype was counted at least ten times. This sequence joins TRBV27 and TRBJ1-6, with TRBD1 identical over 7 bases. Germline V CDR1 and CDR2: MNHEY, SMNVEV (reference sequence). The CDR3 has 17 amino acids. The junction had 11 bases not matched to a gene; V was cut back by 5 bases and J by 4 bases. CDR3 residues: CASSGATGVGYNSPLHF. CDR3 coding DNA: TGTGCCAGCAGTGGGGCTACAGGGGTCGGGTATAATTCACCCCTCCACTTT.

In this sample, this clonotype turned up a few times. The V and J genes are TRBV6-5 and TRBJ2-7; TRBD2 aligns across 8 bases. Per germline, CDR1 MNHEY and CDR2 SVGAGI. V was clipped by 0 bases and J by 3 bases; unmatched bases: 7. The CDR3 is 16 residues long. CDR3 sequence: CASSYSSGAGGYEQYF. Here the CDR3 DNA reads TGTGCCAGCAGTTACTCGTCCGGGGCGGGGGGCTACGAGCAGTACTTC.